This T cell receptor beta chain emerged from a study of T cells and copy number aberrations in small-cell lung cancer listed by TCRdb under 2021. Notes on the research overall: Whole-exome sequencing of the same tumor regions was paired with TCR repertoire sequencing so that T cell metrics could be related to mutations and copy number aberrations. Tumor TCR data existed for approximately 17 patients, and some 14 patients had TCR data from both tumor tissue and normal tissue.

The immunoSEQ hsTCRB Kit, with multiplexed V- and J-gene primers, was used to amplify TCR-beta CDR3 regions from genomic DNA. Unique DNA barcodes were added in a second PCR, and the samples were pooled together with a negative control and a positive control. The pooled TCR-beta libraries were sequenced using a 150-cycle paired-end protocol on an Illumina MiSeq. Under the source paper's analysis protocol: Raw sequencing data were processed by Adaptive Biotechnologies into a report with normalized, annotated TCR-beta repertoires. To compute T-cell density, TCR-beta templates were normalized to usable DNA, with usable DNA estimated through amplification of housekeeping genes. Clonality was defined as 1 minus Pielou's evenness, while richness was a count of unique rearrangements. TCRdb provides this immuneACCESS table in a form limited to in-frame rearrangements. Some clones are lacking; in checked studies, under half of them reflect an unresolved V gene, and why the rest are absent is not known. From that table come the V and J calls and clone size; the DNA was used to work out D and trimming. The sample table lists about 7,500 clones, roughly 80% of them with a count of one. The ten largest account for 3.5% to 5.5% of the sample.

The donors were limited-stage small-cell lung cancer patients who had surgical resection in Hangzhou, China, between the late 2000s and the early 2020s. All donors were treated with upfront surgery without preoperative chemotherapy or radiotherapy, and immunotherapy was not given to any donor before or after surgery. All 20 or so patients in the sequenced cohort were identified as smokers or heavy second-hand smokers. Adjacent normal lung was taken at least 2 cm away from the tumor margin, and two pathologists confirmed by morphology that the adjacent normal lung was free of malignant cells. Multi-region TCR-beta sequencing of resected limited-stage small-cell lung cancers and of tumor-adjacent lung tissue was performed to characterize T cell repertoire heterogeneity. The AllPrep DNA/RNA FFPE Kit (Qiagen) was used to extract genomic DNA from the FFPE tissue. With respect to this clone: Its antigen remains unidentified. Base-call qualities are not available, and no considerably larger clone is one nucleotide away.

Germline trimming: 3 bases from V, 0 bases from J; junction bases outside gene matches: 10. Taken from the germline V gene, the CDR1 and CDR2 loops are MNHNS and SASEGT. Counted from cysteine to phenylalanine, this CDR3 has 18 amino acids. The DNA shown is the 54-base CDR3, in frame from base 1. Results the study describes overall, beyond this receptor: Tumors had lower T-cell density, richness and clonality than adjacent lung tissue, but the difference in density was not significant. A small sample size, resulting from surgical resection being uncommon in small-cell lung cancer, limited the study, and the findings need validation. All specimens were formalin-fixed paraffin-embedded tissue, which is known to introduce sequencing artifacts.

The TCR originated in a woman between 45 and 65 years old with small cell lung cancer. In this chain, TRBV6-1 is recombined with TRBJ1-2; 10 middle bases align to TRBD1. What was sequenced was normal tissue next to the tumor. In nucleotides, the sequence is TGTGCCAGCAGTGATGGGACAGGGGTCTTCGCGGCTAACTATGGCTACACCTTC. Its translation is CASSDGTGVFAANYGYTF.